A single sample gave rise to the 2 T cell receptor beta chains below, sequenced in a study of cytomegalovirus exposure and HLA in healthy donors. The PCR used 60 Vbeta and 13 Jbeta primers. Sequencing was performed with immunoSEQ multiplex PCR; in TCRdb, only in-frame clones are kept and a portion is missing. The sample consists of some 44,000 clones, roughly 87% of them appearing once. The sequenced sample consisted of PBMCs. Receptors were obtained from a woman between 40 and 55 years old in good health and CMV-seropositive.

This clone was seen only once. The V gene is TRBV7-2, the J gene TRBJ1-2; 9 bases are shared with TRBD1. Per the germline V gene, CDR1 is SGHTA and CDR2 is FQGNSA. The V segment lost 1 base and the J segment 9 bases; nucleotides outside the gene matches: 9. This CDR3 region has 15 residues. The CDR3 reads CASSLGLGQGASYTF. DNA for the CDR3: TGTGCCAGCAGCTTAGGTTTGGGACAGGGTGCGAGCTACACCTTC.

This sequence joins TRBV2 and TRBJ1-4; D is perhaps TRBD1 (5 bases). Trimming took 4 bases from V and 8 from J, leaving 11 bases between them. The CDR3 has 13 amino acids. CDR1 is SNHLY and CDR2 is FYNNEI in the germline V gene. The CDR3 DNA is TGTGCCAGCAGTGGGGGGGGTTGGGAAAAACTGTTTTTT. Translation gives CASSGGGWEKLFF.